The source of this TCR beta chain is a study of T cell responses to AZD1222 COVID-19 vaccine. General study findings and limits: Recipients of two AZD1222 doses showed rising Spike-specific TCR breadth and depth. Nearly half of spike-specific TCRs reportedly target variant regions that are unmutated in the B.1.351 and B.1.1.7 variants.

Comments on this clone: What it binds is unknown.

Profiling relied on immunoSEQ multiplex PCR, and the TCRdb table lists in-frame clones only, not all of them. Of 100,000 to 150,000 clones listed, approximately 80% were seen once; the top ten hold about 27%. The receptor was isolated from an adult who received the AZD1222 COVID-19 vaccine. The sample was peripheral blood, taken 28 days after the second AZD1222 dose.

In DNA form, the CDR3 reads TGTGCCAGCAGCTTACTGGGGCGTGGTAATTCACCCCTCCACTTT. Its protein product is CASSLLGRGNSPLHF. This sequence joins TRBV2 and TRBJ1-6; D is perhaps TRBD1 (5 bases). The CDR3 is made up of 15 amino acids. V was shortened by 6 bases and J by 6 bases, with 15 bases between the two germline ends. The germline CDR1 and CDR2 sequences are SNHLY and FYNNEI.